A selection of T cell receptor beta chains follows, all from one sample in a study of Graves' ophthalmopathy and Graves' hyperthyroidism. TCRdb re-called the multiplex PCR reads with MiXCR, one entry per CDR3 protein. The table has roughly 600,000 distinct CDR3 sequences, less than 40% seen once. The sequenced sample was peripheral blood or thyroid tissue (not recorded which). The source of these receptors is an adult man with Graves' hyperthyroidism. Each CDR3 is given with its conserved first and last residue. D genes are given only for firm matches. Clone size is shown for a subset of rows, as once, few, many or a class of expanded clone.

clone_size j_call d_call v_call cdr3_aa cdr3_nt
few TRBJ1-3 NA TRBV19 CASKRSGDSGNTIYF TGTGCCAGTAAAAGGTCGGGGGACTCTGGAAACACCATATATTTT
many TRBJ1-2 NA TRBV7-6 CASSLDGNYGYTF TGTGCCAGCAGCCTCGACGGGAACTATGGCTACACCTTC
many TRBJ2-2 NA TRBV29-1 CSGHVQANTGELFF TGCAGCGGCCACGTTCAGGCGAACACCGGGGAGCTGTTTTTT
many TRBJ1-2 NA TRBV6-1 CASSEAGIYGYTF TGTGCCAGCAGTGAAGCAGGGATCTATGGCTACACCTTC
NA TRBJ2-7 NA TRBV11-2 CASSLLAGTGNYEQYF TGTGCCAGCAGCTTACTTGCCGGGACTGGGAACTACGAGCAGTACTTC
NA TRBJ1-5 TRBD1 TRBV7-6 CAKPGQGNNEPQHF TGTGCCAAACCGGGACAGGGGAACAATGAGCCCCAGCATTTT
NA TRBJ1-1 NA TRBV7-9 CASSQTVGTEAFF TGTGCCAGCAGCCAGACAGTCGGCACTGAAGCTTTCTTT
many TRBJ2-7 TRBD1 TRBV5-4 CASSLDRGRWEQYF TGTGCCAGCAGCTTGGACAGGGGAAGATGGGAGCAGTACTTC
many TRBJ2-7 TRBD1 TRBV15 CATSRGRTGVLREQYF TGTGCCACCAGCAGAGGGAGGACAGGGGTGTTGCGCGAGCAGTACTTC
NA TRBJ2-7 TRBD1 TRBV10-3 CASGDRGMTPYEQYF TGTGCCAGCGGGGACAGGGGTATGACCCCTTACGAGCAGTACTTC